These 17 T cell receptor beta chains were all obtained from the same sample, sequenced in a study of blood T cell repertoires in COVID-19. TCRdb's copy holds only in-frame clones and misses some; the assay was immunoSEQ multiplex PCR. The table shows 180,000 or so clones, with approximately 83% occurring only once. The sequenced sample was peripheral blood. All receptors derive from a man in his sixties with acute or convalescent COVID-19.

The chain has TRBV5-1 and TRBJ2-3; 10 nucleotides align to TRBD2. The length of the CDR3 is 14 residues. Germline CDR1 and CDR2: SGHRS and YFSETQ. Unmatched junction bases numbered 3, after V lost 7 bases and J lost 1 base. This chain's CDR3 is CASRLAGGTDTQYF. The DNA of the CDR3 is TGCGCCAGCCGTCTAGCGGGAGGCACAGATACGCAGTATTTT.

V and J are TRBV5-1 and TRBJ2-1; possible D gene TRBD2, 5 bases. Germline loops: CDR1 SGHRS, CDR2 YFSETQ. Deletions cut 0 bases from V and 2 bases from J, with 12 bases between. The CDR3 is 16 amino acids. The CDR3 DNA sequence: TGCGCCAGCAGCTTGGGGACTCTGGGCGCCTACAATGAGCAGTTCTTC. This gives the protein CASSLGTLGAYNEQFF.

This clone came up once. The CDR3 spells CASSRDGQGLSSYNSPLHF. For the CDR3, the DNA is TGTGCCAGCAGCCGAGATGGACAGGGCCTAAGCTCCTATAATTCACCCCTCCACTTT. The rearrangement uses TRBV4-2 and TRBJ1-6, with 8 bases matching TRBD1. Germline loops: CDR1 LGHNA, CDR2 YNFKEQ. CDR3 length equals 19 residues. The junction had 11 bases not matched to a gene; V was cut back by 4 bases and J by 0 bases.

Details on this clone: It is unclear where the CDR3 begins or ends on the DNA, so no DNA is shown, and the CDR3 is as TCRdb lists it. The gene calls are TRBV6-5 and TRBJ2-7; the table gives TRBD2 as D, unverified against the DNA. Ends included, the CDR3 has 12 residues. The germline V gene has CDR1 MNHEY and CDR2 SVGAGI. CDR3 loop: CASSSSTVEQYF.

The gene calls are TRBV5-1 and TRBJ2-2; the D gene is possibly TRBD2 (5 bases). Germline CDR1 SGHRS, CDR2 YFSETQ. The V end was cut by 3 bases, the J end by 0 bases, with 9 bases between. This CDR3 spans 15 amino acids. CDR3 residues: CASSWSGANTGELFF. In DNA form, the CDR3 reads TGCGCCAGCAGCTGGAGCGGCGCGAACACCGGGGAGCTGTTTTTT.

V usage is TRBV12-2 and J usage is TRBJ2-7; the DNA was not compared with TRBD2, the D call given in the table. TRBV12-2 is annotated as a pseudogene. This CDR3 is built from 18 residues. Written as DNA, the CDR3 is TGTGCAAGTCGCCCACAGACTAGCGGGATCGGTCCAGGGTACGAGCAGTACTTC. As protein: CASRPQTSGIGPGYEQYF.

This clone came up a few times. J is TRBJ1-2 and V is TRBV2; maybe TRBD1 (6 bases). This CDR3 contains 15 residues. The V end was cut by 3 bases, the J end by 0 bases, with 11 bases between. Germline V gene data show CDR1 as SNHLY and CDR2 as FYNNEI. The CDR3: CASSEQGLANYGYTF. CDR3 DNA: TGTGCCAGCAGTGAGCAGGGGTTAGCTAACTATGGCTACACCTTC.

The CDR3 reads CASSQGPLASDTQYF. The CDR3 region has the DNA TGCGCCAGCAGCCAAGGTCCTCTAGCATCAGATACGCAGTATTTT. This chain uses TRBV4-1 with TRBJ2-3; weak D call: TRBD2 (5 bases). Germline assignment: CDR1 MGHRA and CDR2 YSYEKL. The CDR3 spans 15 residues. Trimming took off 1 base at V and 4 bases at J, with 12 bases between the two ends.

In its sample, this clone was seen once. The gene calls are TRBV12-3 or TRBV12-4 and TRBJ2-7, with TRBD2 matching 12 bases. The CDR3 totals 13 residues. V shed 6 bases, J shed 12 bases, and the junction held 9 bases outside the gene matches. CDR3: CASSLGLAGTSYF. For the CDR3, the DNA is TGTGCCAGCAGCCTAGGACTAGCGGGAACGTCGTACTTC.

This clone was found once. The chain uses TRBV4-2 and TRBJ1-2; no firm D call. CDR3 length equals 14 residues. Per the germline V gene, CDR1 is LGHNA and CDR2 is YNFKEQ. V was shortened by 4 bases and J by 2 bases, with 11 bases between the two germline ends. CDR3 DNA sequence: TGTGCCAGCAGCCCCACGGGGATCAACTATGGCTACACCTTC. Encoded protein: CASSPTGINYGYTF.

By sample share, this clone is medium-sized. V usage is TRBV30 and J usage is TRBJ2-1; 10 positions agree with TRBD2. Germline V gives CDR1 GTSNPN, CDR2 SVGIG (reference sequence). The CDR3 has 13 amino acids. Trimming removed 5 bases from V and 10 bases from J; junction bases left unmatched: 8. The CDR3 spells CAWDPSGSPEQFF. CDR3 nucleotide sequence: TGTGCCTGGGATCCTAGCGGGAGCCCCGAGCAGTTCTTC.

The rearrangement links TRBV27 to TRBJ2-2; 7 bases are shared with TRBD1. The trim removed 3 bases at V and 7 bases at J, leaving 5 bases unmatched. This CDR3 has 14 amino acids. Germline assignment: CDR1 MNHEY and CDR2 SMNVEV (reference sequence). The CDR3 here is CASSFSTGYGELFF. The CDR3 nucleotides read TGTGCCAGCAGTTTTTCGACAGGGTACGGGGAGCTGTTTTTT.

The chain couples TRBV2 to TRBJ1-1, with unresolved D. The CDR3 consists of 15 residues. The germline gives CDR1 SNHLY, CDR2 FYNNEI. V lost 6 bases and J 0 bases, leaving 14 bases between the germline ends. CDR3 region: CASSVQRQVNTEAFF. CDR3 DNA sequence: TGTGCCAGCAGCGTCCAGAGACAAGTGAACACTGAAGCTTTCTTT. The whole variable domain, filled in from reference TRBV2 and TRBJ1-1, reads EPEVTQTPSHQVTQMGQEVILRCVPISNHLYFYWYRQILGQKVEFLVSFYNNEISEKSEIFDDQFSVERPDGSNFTLKIRSTKLEDSAMYFCASSVQRQVNTEAFFGQGTRLTVV.

The gene calls are TRBV28 and TRBJ2-1, with TRBD2 matching 8 bases. This CDR3 is 14 amino acids long. V was clipped by 1 base and J by 8 bases; unmatched bases: 4. Germline V gene lookup returns CDR1 MDHEN and CDR2 SYDVKM. As DNA, the CDR3 is TGTGCCAGCAGTTTATCTACGGGAGGGCATGAGCAGTTCTTC. Translation: CASSLSTGGHEQFF.

The chain links TRBV10-1 to TRBJ1-2; 7 bases agree with TRBD1. Germline-derived CDR1 and CDR2 are WNHNN and SYGVQD (reference sequence). The CDR3 is made up of 14 amino acids. V was clipped by 7 bases and J by 6 bases; unmatched bases: 11. The CDR3, as DNA: TGCGCCAGCACAAGAGGACAGGTCGAAGATGGCTACACCTTC. Protein: CASTRGQVEDGYTF.

This chain joins TRBV6-2 or TRBV6-3 and TRBJ1-2; 9 nucleotides align to TRBD1. The V gene's germline CDR1 is MNHEY and CDR2 SVGEGT. Trimming took 2 bases from V and 10 from J; bases not matched to a gene: 5. The CDR3 is 13 residues long. The CDR3 coding sequence is TGTGCCAGCAGTTACGGGACAGGGAGTGTCTACACCTTC. This sequence encodes CASSYGTGSVYTF.

This clone was observed once. The rearrangement joins TRBV27 to TRBJ2-7; maybe TRBD2 (7 bases). Germline V gene data show CDR1 as MNHEY and CDR2 as SMNVEV (reference sequence). V was shortened by 5 bases and J by 1 base, with 15 bases between the two germline ends. The CDR3 extends over 15 amino acids. The CDR3 nucleotides read TGTGCCAGCAGTACCCCGGGGGGCGAATCCTACGAGCAGTACTTC. The encoded protein is CASSTPGGESYEQYF.